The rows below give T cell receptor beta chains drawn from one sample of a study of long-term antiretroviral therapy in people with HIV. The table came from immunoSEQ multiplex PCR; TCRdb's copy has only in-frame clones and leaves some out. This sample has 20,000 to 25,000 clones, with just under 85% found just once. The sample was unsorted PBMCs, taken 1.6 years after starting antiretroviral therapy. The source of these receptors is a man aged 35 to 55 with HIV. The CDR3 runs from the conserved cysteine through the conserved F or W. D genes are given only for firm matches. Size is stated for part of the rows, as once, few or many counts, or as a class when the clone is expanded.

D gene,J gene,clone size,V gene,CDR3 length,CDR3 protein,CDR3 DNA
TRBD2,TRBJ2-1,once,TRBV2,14,CASLAGVSYNEQFF,TGTGCCAGCCTAGCGGGAGTCTCCTACAATGAGCAGTTCTTC
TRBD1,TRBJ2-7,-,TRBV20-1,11,CSAEQGVEQYF,TGCAGTGCTGAACAGGGGGTCGAGCAGTACTTC
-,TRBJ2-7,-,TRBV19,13,CASSTGLLDEQYF,TGTGCCAGTAGTACAGGGTTGTTGGACGAGCAGTACTTC
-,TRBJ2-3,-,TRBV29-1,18,CSVDGRGSIKGITDTQYF,TGCAGCGTTGACGGCCGGGGAAGCATCAAGGGGATCACAGATACGCAGTATTTT
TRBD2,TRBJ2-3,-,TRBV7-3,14,CASSETSSTDTQYF,TGTGCCAGCAGCGAGACTAGCAGCACAGATACGCAGTATTTT
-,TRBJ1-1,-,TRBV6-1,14,CASTPIWGDTEAFF,TGTGCCAGCACCCCTATTTGGGGTGACACTGAAGCTTTCTTT
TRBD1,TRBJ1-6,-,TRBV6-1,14,CASSADRAGSPLHF,TGTGCCAGCAGTGCGGACAGGGCGGGTTCACCCCTCCACTTT
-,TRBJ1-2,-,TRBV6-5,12,CASLSRYDGYTF,TGTGCCAGCCTCTCGCGCTATGATGGCTACACCTTC
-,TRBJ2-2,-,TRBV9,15,CASSAGTSGTGELFF,TGTGCCAGCAGCGCCGGGACTTCGGGCACCGGGGAGCTGTTTTTT
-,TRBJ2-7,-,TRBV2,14,CASSEAGTVYEQYF,TGTGCCAGCAGTGAAGCCGGGACCGTTTACGAGCAGTACTTC
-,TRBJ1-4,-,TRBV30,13,CAWSLGADEKLFF,TGTGCCTGGAGTTTGGGTGCGGATGAAAAACTGTTTTTT
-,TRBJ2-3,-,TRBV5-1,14,CASSLAPSTDTQYF,TGCGCCAGCAGCCTAGCGCCAAGCACAGATACGCAGTATTTT
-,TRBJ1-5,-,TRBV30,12,CAWSDQGRPQHF,TGTGCCTGGAGTGACCAGGGGAGGCCCCAGCATTTT
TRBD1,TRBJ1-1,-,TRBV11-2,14,CASSRGTGNTEAFF,TGTGCCAGCAGCCGGGGGACAGGGAACACTGAAGCTTTCTTT
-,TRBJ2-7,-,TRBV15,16,CATSRIVAGISYEQYF,TGTGCCACCAGCCGTATTGTTGCGGGGATCTCCTACGAGCAGTACTTC